A few counts support the clone carrying this T cell receptor beta chain. Its specificity is not known. Amplification of TCR beta CDR3 regions was performed using RNA transcripts as template. In the first-round RT-PCR of the TCR CDR3, the HTBI primer set was used. TCRdb ran MiXCR on the multiplex PCR reads and lists one entry per CDR3 protein. The sample lists around 560,000 distinct CDR3 sequences; roughly 17% were seen once. Diagnosing involved the use of clinical symptoms, serum thyroxine and TRAb, thyroid ultrasound and orbital computed tomography. This entry comes from a study of T cells in Graves' hyperthyroidism and ophthalmopathy. Study-wide context: Once the initial diagnosis was made, peripheral blood was obtained before any treatment.

Study-wide findings and caveats: Ophthalmopathy was identified by the model a median approximately 6.4 months ahead of onset. Ophthalmopathy could be told apart from stable hyperthyroidism with a 13 V-J model.

The clonotype originates from a woman younger than 35 with Graves' hyperthyroidism. The sequenced sample consisted of blood.

The DNA for the CDR3 is TGCAGCGTTGAGACAGGACGCACAGATACGCAGTATTTT. Its translation: CSVETGRTDTQYF. The V gene is TRBV29-1, the J gene TRBJ2-3, with a possible D match to TRBD1 (6 bases). Trimming removed 3 bases from V and 1 base from J, with 8 bases in between. Per the germline V gene, CDR1 is SQVTM and CDR2 is ANQGSEA. The CDR3 runs 13 residues.